The clone carrying this T cell receptor beta chain was seen a few times. Its antigen is not known. This sample was included in a study of T cell repertoires in cytomegalovirus infection. Whole-study context: The public TCR beta signatures pointed to both CMV infection and matching HLA type.

The germline V gene encodes CDR1 SGHTA and CDR2 FQGNSA. Germline trimming cut 1 base from V and 4 bases from J; bases unmatched to any gene: 12. The CDR3 is 18 amino acids. MiXCR, run by TCRdb on the reads, gives a single entry per CDR3 protein. The sample gives around 500,000 distinct CDR3 sequences, 40% to 50% of which show up once; 35% to 50% is in the top ten. Study conclusions and caveats: There were HLA-C-restricted CMV-specific TCR beta clonotypes dominating the ex vivo response.

The chain uses TRBV7-2 and TRBJ2-1; 8 bases are shared with TRBD2. Sequencing used cultured PBMCs, obtained from culture after CMV antigen stimulation. This sequence originates from a human donor in good health (CMV status not recorded). Some clones in this sample may be carry-over from other donors' samples. CDR3 sequence (DNA): TGTGCCAGCAGCTTAGGGGTAGCGGGACTATTTAATTACAATGAGCAGTTCTTC. It yields the protein CASSLGVAGLFNYNEQFF.